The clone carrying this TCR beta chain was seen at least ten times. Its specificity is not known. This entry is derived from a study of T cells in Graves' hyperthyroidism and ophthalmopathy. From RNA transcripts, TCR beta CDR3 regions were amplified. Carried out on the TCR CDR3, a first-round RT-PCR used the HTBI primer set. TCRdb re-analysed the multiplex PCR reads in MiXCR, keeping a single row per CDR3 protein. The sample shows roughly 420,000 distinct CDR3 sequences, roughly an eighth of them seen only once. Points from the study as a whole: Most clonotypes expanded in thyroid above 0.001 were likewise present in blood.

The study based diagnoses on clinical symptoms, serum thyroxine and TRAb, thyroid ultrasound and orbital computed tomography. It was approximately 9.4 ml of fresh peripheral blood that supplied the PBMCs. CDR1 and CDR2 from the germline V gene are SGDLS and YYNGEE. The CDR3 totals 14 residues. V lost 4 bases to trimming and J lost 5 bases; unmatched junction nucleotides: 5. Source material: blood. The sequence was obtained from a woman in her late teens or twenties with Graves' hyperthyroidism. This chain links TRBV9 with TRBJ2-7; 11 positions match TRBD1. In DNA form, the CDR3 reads TGTGCCAGCAGCAAGGACAGGGGGCGAAACGAGCAGTACTTC. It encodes CASSKDRGRNEQYF.